This TCR beta chain was captured in a study of beta chain features in type 1 diabetes. Study-level results: Moderate yet significant TCRB CDR3 shortening was seen in Type 1 diabetes patients in all four CD4+ subsets.

The CDR3 sequence is 14 residues long. The germline gives CDR1 SEHNR, CDR2 FQNEAQ (reference sequence). V lost 5 bases to trimming and J lost 3 bases, with 13 bases between them. Investigators reverse transcribed all isolated RNA, so they sequenced expressed TCRB transcripts. Some clones are missing from TCRdb's copy, which holds only in-frame ones; the method was immunoSEQ multiplex PCR. The sample yields some 350,000 clones, roughly 14% seen once. With regard to this clone: Its antigen is undetermined.

The sequencing sample was made of naive CD4+ T cells from blood. The V and J genes are TRBV7-9 and TRBJ1-1, with TRBD1 as a possible D gene (6 bases). This sequence was found in a woman younger than 30 with type 1 diabetes. The CDR3 region has the DNA TGTGCCAGCAGCCATACCCAGGGGTACACTGAAGCTTTCTTT. Translated, it gives CASSHTQGYTEAFF. Full variable domain (missing parts from reference TRBV7-9 and TRBJ1-1): DTGVSQNPRHKITKRGQNVTFRCDPISEHNRLYWYRQTLGQGPEFLTYFQNEAQLEKSRLLSDRFSAERPKGSFSTLEIQRTEQGDSAMYLCASSHTQGYTEAFFGQGTRLTVV.